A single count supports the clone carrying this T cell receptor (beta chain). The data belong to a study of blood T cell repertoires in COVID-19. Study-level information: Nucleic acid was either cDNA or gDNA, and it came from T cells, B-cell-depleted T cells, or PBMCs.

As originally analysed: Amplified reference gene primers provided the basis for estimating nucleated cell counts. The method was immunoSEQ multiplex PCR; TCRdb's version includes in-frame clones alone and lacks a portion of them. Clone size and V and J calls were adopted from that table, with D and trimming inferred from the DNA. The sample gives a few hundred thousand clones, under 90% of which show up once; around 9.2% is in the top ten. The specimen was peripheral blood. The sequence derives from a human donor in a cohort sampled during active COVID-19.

CDR3: CASSRGRTMNTEAFF. The CDR3 bases are TGTGCCAGCAGTAGGGGACGGACTATGAACACTGAAGCTTTCTTT. The chain is built from TRBV6-5 and TRBJ1-1, with D perhaps TRBD1 (5 bases). Trimming shortened V by 5 bases and J by 0 bases, and 13 bases separated the two germline ends. The CDR3 is 15 amino acids. The germline CDR1 and CDR2 sequences are MNHEY and SVGAGI.